This TCR beta chain was identified during a study of beta chain features in type 1 diabetes. Findings and limits, study-wide: The similarity of naive, central memory and Treg TCRB repertoires appeared greater among patients than among healthy donors. Type 1 diabetes patients had moderately but significantly shorter TCRB CDR3s in all four CD4+ subsets.

This clone was found once. Its antigen is not identified. The CDR3 covers 17 residues. V shed 4 bases and J 2 bases; nucleotides not matched to a gene: 9. Looked up from germline, CDR1 is SGHNT and CDR2 is YYREEE (reference sequence). Expressed TCRB transcripts were sequenced because the isolated RNA had all been reverse transcribed beforehand. TCRdb keeps only in-frame clones here, not all; method: immunoSEQ multiplex PCR. This repertoire shows roughly 100,000 clones, 25% to 30% found once; its top ten account for 0.5% to 0.6%. Per donor, one heparinised blood draw averaged about 110 mL. The sequenced sample consisted of central memory CD4+ T cells from blood. The rearrangement links TRBV5-4 to TRBJ1-5; 10 bases match TRBD1. The clonotype originates from a woman aged 18 to 35 with type 1 diabetes. This chain's CDR3 is CASSLPTGGSGNQPQHF. CDR3 DNA: TGTGCCAGCAGCCTACCGACAGGGGGCTCGGGCAATCAGCCCCAGCATTTT.